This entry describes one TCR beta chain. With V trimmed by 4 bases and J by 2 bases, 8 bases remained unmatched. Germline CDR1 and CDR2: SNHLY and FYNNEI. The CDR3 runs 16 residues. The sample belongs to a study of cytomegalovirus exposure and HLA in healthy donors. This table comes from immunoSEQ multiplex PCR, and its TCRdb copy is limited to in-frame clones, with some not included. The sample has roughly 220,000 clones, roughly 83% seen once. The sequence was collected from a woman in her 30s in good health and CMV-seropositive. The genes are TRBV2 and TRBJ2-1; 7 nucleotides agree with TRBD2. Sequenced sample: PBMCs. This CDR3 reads CASSGFGGSAYNEQFF. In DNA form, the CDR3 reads TGTGCCAGCAGTGGTTTTGGCGGGAGTGCCTACAATGAGCAGTTCTTC.